This T cell receptor (beta chain) was retrieved from a study of preoperative IRX-2 immunotherapy in early breast cancer. Germline V gene sequence: CDR1 GTSNPN, CDR2 SVGIG (reference sequence). CDR3 length: 16 amino acids. Germline trimming cut 2 bases from V and 0 bases from J; bases unmatched to any gene: 7. This clone was observed a single time. The repertoire was sequenced with immunoSEQ multiplex PCR; TCRdb's copy has only in-frame clones and lacks some. The sample consists of around 39,000 clones, less than 95% of them appearing once. Described treatment: preoperative locoregional IRX-2 cytokine immunotherapy. Patients received preoperative, locoregional IRX-2 cytokine immunotherapy in a phase Ib study.

This sample comprised tumor tissue, obtained after IRX-2 immunotherapy. The gene calls are TRBV30 and TRBJ1-2; 9 nucleotides match TRBD1. This TCR derives from a human donor with breast cancer. Here the CDR3 DNA reads TGTGCCTGGAGTACAACGGGACAGGGACCTAACTATGGCTACACCTTC. Translation: CAWSTTGQGPNYGYTF.